This paragraph reports one T cell receptor (beta chain). What antigen it recognizes has not been identified. Base qualities are not recorded, but no much larger clone differs from it by a single base. V is cut by 2 bases and J by 5 bases, and the space between the germline ends is 10 bases. From cysteine to phenylalanine, the CDR3 is 13 amino acids long. Of all the DNA, just the CDR3 is kept, 39 bases in frame from base 1. CDR1 and CDR2, per the germline V gene (reference sequence), are SEHNR and FQNEAQ. The donors were healthy, HIV-negative adults who had no recently reported acute infections or vaccinations. Every donor was a Caucasian adult living in Nashville, Tennessee, USA. CD8 memory samples consisted of magnetically selected CD45RO+ cells combined with CCR7-negative CD45RA+ effector memory (TemRA) cells. After blood collection by leukapheresis, PBMCs were isolated using Ficoll-Histopaque density gradient centrifugation and then cryopreserved in the vapor phase of liquid nitrogen. Analytical flow cytometry was used to check the purity and quantity of each magnetically sorted T cell population. From each sorted fraction, genomic DNA was isolated and quantified by UV absorbance on a Nanodrop 2000c.

Using the deep immunoSEQ assay, multiplex PCR amplified TCR CDR3 regions from genomic DNA. For each cell subset, the extracted genomic DNA was distributed evenly across all wells of several immunoSEQ 96-well plates, and each plate served as one replicate. For sorted subsets, 150 to 200 ng genomic DNA, equal to 25,000 to 35,000 T cell genomes, was loaded into each replicate PCR. Purified libraries were quantified with a Qubit 3.0 fluorometer, sized on a Bioanalyzer 2100, and re-quantified with the KAPA Library Quantification kit. Each immunoSEQ 96-well plate was sequenced on its own single-read 150-cycle Illumina NextSeq 550 flow cell. In the paper's pipeline: The immunoSEQ output contained only junctional sequences without quality scores, so filtering could not match that applied to full-length reads. Sequences were annotated with PyIR, a Python wrapper for IgBLAST v1.9, and V/J genes and CDR3 were assigned using IMGT germline references. Reads with weak V/J assignments (E-value above 1e-6), missing CDR3, stop codons, out-of-frame junctions, or ambiguous translated residues were removed. A V3J clonotype was defined by an identical inferred V gene, J gene, and CDR3 amino acid sequence. The percentage overlap between two repertoires was calculated by dividing the number of shared unique clonotypes by the size of the smaller repertoire. Three approaches were used to assess repertoire richness: RTK rarefaction, the Chao1 estimator, and Recon v2.1 estimates of unobserved clonotypes. For all TCRbeta clonotypes obtained by the gDNA method from a few donors, generation probabilities were computed with OLGA. TCRdb mirrors the immuneACCESS table, restricted to in-frame sequences. Some clones are absent from its copies; in checked studies, under half trace to an unresolved V gene, and the reason for the others is unknown. The DNA was the basis for D and trimming; V, J and clone size are from that table. This sample gives approximately 710,000 clones in total; about 90% of them show up just once. The leading ten clones occupy 34% of the sample.

The sample comes from a study of shared clonotypes between healthy human individuals (TCRdb year 2020). About the investigation overall: The cohort included three men and a couple of women between 18 and 49 years of age. Per donor, three plates each were used for CD4 naive and CD4 memory, two for CD8 naive, and one for CD8 memory. The study deeply sequenced blood TCR repertoires of five healthy adults to estimate repertoire size and the extent of clonotype sharing between individuals. Libraries were prepared and TCR repertoires were sequenced by different laboratories using diverse techniques, in order to increase sequencing depth and limit assay-specific biases. Between about 0.85 and 8.9 billion PBMCs per donor were obtained by leukapheresis. The paper's findings and limits, for the study overall: Naive subsets generally had larger estimated clonotype richness than memory subsets. Only blood was sampled, and tissue TCR repertoires likely differ from those in blood. Pairwise subsampling led to the expectation that sequencing depth would affect the degree of clonotype sharing among donors. Across a handful of donors, about 4.5% of naive CD4, roughly 3.4% of naive CD8, roughly 2.3% of memory CD4, and 0.4% of memory CD8 clonotypes were shared. Because the study included only a small number of donors, the genetic and exposure-history diversity represented was limited. Compared with non-shared clonotypes, the clonotypes found in all four sorted-subset donors had higher generation probabilities. Even with the large sequencing depth, rarefaction of the sorted-subset datasets indicated that sequencing was incomplete.

This clonotype was obtained from a man aged 18 to 35 in good health. Some clones in this sample may be carry-over from other donors' samples. The sequenced sample was memory CD8+ T cells from PBMCs. Read against the paper, the sample's cell subset or site label means: CD45RO+ cells pooled with CCR7-negative TemRA cells. The chain was built from TRBV7-9 and TRBJ2-7; the D gene is unclear. The nucleotide sequence is TGTGCCAGCAGCTTAATAGAGGTCGACGAGCAGTACTTC. It specifies CASSLIEVDEQYF.